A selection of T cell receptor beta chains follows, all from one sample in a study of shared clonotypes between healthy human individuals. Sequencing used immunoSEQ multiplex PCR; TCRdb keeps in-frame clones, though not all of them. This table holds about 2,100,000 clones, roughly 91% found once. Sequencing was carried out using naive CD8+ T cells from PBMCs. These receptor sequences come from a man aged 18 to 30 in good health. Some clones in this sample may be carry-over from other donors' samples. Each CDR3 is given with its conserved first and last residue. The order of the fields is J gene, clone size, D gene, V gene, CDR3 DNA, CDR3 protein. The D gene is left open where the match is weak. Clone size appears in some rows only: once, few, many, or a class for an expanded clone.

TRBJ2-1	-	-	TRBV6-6	TGTGCCAGCAGTTACTCCCGGGGACAATACAATGAGCAGTTCTTC	CASSYSRGQYNEQFF
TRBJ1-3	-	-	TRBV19	TGTGCCAGTAGTATACCTGGAAACACCATATATTTT	CASSIPGNTIYF
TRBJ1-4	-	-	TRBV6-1	TGTGCCAGCAGTGAATACTCCCGCGTTTGGGATAAAATCGGACTGTTTTTT	CASSEYSRVWDKIGLFF
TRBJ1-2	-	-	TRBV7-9	TGTGCCAGCGTTGCGTTAAACAGGGATTTTTATGGCTACACCTTC	CASVALNRDFYGYTF
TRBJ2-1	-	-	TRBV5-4	TGTGCCAGCAGCTTGGTTCCACAGCCCACCAATGAGCAGTTCTTC	CASSLVPQPTNEQFF
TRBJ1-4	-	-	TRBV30	TGTGCCGCGGACGGTTCAACTAATGAAAAACTGTTTTTT	CAADGSTNEKLFF
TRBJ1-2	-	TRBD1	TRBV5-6	TGTGCCAGCAGCTTGGGGACAGGGGGCTATGGCTACACCTTC	CASSLGTGGYGYTF
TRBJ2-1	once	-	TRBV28	TGTGCCAGCAGTTTTCTCGTCAGTGAGCAGTTCTTC	CASSFLVSEQFF
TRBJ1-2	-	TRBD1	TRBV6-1	TGTGCCAGCATTGAGGGGGGACAGAGGCCTGGCTACACCTTC	CASIEGGQRPGYTF
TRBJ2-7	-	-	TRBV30	TGTGCCTGGAGTGGGGGTTACGAGCAGTACTTC	CAWSGGYEQYF
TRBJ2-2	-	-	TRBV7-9	TGTGCCAGCAGCTTAGTGAGCAACACCGGGGAGCTGTTTTTT	CASSLVSNTGELFF
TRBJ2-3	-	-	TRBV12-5	TGTGCTAGTGGTTCGACGGGACTCAGCACAGATACGCAGTATTTT	CASGSTGLSTDTQYF
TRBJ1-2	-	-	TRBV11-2	TGTGCCAGCAGCTTAGAATGGAGGGGGGGCTACACCTTC	CASSLEWRGGYTF
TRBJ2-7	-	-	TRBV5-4	TGTGCCAGCAGCTTGGGGAGGAACGAGCAGTACTTC	CASSLGRNEQYF
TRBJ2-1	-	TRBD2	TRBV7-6	TGTGCCAGCAGCTCCATTAAGACTAGCGGGGCGGTGAATGAGCAGTTCTTC	CASSSIKTSGAVNEQFF
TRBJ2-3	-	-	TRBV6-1	TGTGCCAGCAGTGAATGGGTGGCGGCTAGCACAGATACGCAGTATTTT	CASSEWVAASTDTQYF
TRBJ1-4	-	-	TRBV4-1	TGCGCCAGCAGCCAAGATCGAACAGGGCATGCAACTAATGAAAAACTGTTTTTT	CASSQDRTGHATNEKLFF
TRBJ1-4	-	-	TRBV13	TGTGCCAGCAGCTCCCGGGGAGCGGGGAATGAAAAACTGTTTTTT	CASSSRGAGNEKLFF
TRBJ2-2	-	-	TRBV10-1	TGCGCCAGCAGTGAGAGGTGCGGGGAGCTGTTTTTT	CASSERCGELFF
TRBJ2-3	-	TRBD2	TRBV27	TGTGCCAGCAGTGGGAGGAGAGCGGGACCGAACACAGATACGCAGTATTTT	CASSGRRAGPNTDTQYF
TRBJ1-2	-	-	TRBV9	TGTGCCAGCTCTTCGAGCAGACCGAATGGCTACACCTTC	CASSSSRPNGYTF
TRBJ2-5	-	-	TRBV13	TGTGCCAGCAGCCCGCTCGGAGGGGGGCAAGAGACCCAGTACTTC	CASSPLGGGQETQYF
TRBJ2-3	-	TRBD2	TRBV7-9	TGTGCCAGCAGCTTGGTTAGCGGGGGCACAGATACGCAGTATTTT	CASSLVSGGTDTQYF
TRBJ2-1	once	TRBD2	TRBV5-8	TGTGCCAGCAGCTTCCTAGCGGGCCGCCCCCTTGAGCAGTTCTTC	CASSFLAGRPLEQFF
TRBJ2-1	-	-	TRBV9	TGTGCCAGCAGCGTAGTGGGGGGTGGAAACAATGAGCAGTTCTTC	CASSVVGGGNNEQFF
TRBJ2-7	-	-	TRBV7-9	TGTGCCAGCAGCTCAAAGGGGGGTAGGAGCTCCTACGAGCAGTACTTC	CASSSKGGRSSYEQYF
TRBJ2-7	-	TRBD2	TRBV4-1	TGCGCCAGCAGCCAGAGGGCGGGGGACGGCGAGCAGTACTTC	CASSQRAGDGEQYF
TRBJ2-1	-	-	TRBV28	TGTGCCAGCAACGGCTACAATGAGCAGTTCTTC	CASNGYNEQFF
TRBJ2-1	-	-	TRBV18	TGTGCCAGCTCACCATTGGGGGGCGCGAGGGTAGGCCTCGGCTCCTACAATGAGCAGTTCTTC	CASSPLGGARVGLGSYNEQFF
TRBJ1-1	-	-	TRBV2	TGTGCCAGCAGTGACCATCGGGGGGACTCTGAAGCTTTCTTT	CASSDHRGDSEAFF
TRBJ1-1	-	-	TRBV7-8	TGTGCCAGCAGCTCCTTAGCTTGGGTACCAGAGTCTCTGAACACTGAAGCTTTCTTT	CASSSLAWVPESLNTEAFF
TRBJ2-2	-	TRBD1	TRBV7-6	TGTGCCAGCAGACGGGACAGGAACACCGGGGAGCTGTTTTTT	CASRRDRNTGELFF
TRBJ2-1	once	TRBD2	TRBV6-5	TGTGCCAGCAGTTACCGGGACTATCCTATGGCTGAGCAGTTCTTC	CASSYRDYPMAEQFF
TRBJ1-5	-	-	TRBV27	TGTGCCAGCAGTTTATATCAGGGAAATCAGCCCCAGCATTTT	CASSLYQGNQPQHF
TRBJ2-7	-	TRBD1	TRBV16	TGTGCCAGCAGCCCATTAACAGGGGAGCTAACCTACGAGCAGTACTTC	CASSPLTGELTYEQYF
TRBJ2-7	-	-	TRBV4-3	TGCGCCAGCAGCCAAGATCGGCGGGGATACTCCTACGAGCAGTACTTC	CASSQDRRGYSYEQYF
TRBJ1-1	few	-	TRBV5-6	TGTGCCAGCAGCCGCAGCCTTCGAGGCACTGAAGCTTTCTTT	CASSRSLRGTEAFF
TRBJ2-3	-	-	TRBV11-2	TGTGCCAGCAGCTTATATGGCACAGATACGCAGTATTTT	CASSLYGTDTQYF
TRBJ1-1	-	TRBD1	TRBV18	TGTGCCAGCTCGAACGACAGGGCCGAAGATGACACTGAAGCTTTCTTT	CASSNDRAEDDTEAFF
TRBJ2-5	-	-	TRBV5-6	TGTGCCAGCAGCTTGGGTGCCGGGTTTCTAGAGACCCAGTACTTC	CASSLGAGFLETQYF
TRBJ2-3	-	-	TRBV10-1	TGCGCCAGCAGTGAGGGGGTTAGCGGCACAGATACGCAGTATTTT	CASSEGVSGTDTQYF
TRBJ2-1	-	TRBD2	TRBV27	TGTGCCAGCAGTTTCGGACTAGCGTTTAATGAGCAGTTCTTC	CASSFGLAFNEQFF
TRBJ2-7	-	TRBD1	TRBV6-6	TGTGCCAGCAGTTACTCACGACAGATAGGGGGCATCGAGCAGTACTTC	CASSYSRQIGGIEQYF
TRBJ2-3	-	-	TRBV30	TGTGCCTGGACAGCACGGGGCAGCACAGATACGCAGTATTTT	CAWTARGSTDTQYF
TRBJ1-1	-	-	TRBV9	TGTGCCAGCAGTGATGGGGCCCCGAACACTGAAGCTTTCTTT	CASSDGAPNTEAFF
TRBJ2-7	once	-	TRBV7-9	TGTGCCAGCAGCTTAGGGACGGCCGAGCAGTACTTC	CASSLGTAEQYF
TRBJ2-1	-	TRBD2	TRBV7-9	TGTGCCAGCTCCCGACGGGAGGGCCGGGTATATGAGCAGTTCTTC	CASSRREGRVYEQFF
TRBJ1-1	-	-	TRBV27	TGCGCCAGCAGTTTATCGACGTCGAACACTGAAGCTTTCTTT	CASSLSTSNTEAFF